This T cell receptor beta chain was profiled in a study of graft-versus-host responses after intestinal transplantation. Whole-study context: Among the recipients, all got anti-thymocyte globulin induction and then tacrolimus and steroids for 2 to 3 years.

V lost 1 base to trimming and J lost 3 bases; unmatched junction nucleotides: 7. The germline gives CDR1 SGHAT, CDR2 FQNNGV. The CDR3 is made up of 16 amino acids. Concerning this clone: The antigen remains undetermined.

Sequencing used immunoSEQ multiplex PCR; TCRdb keeps in-frame clones, though not all of them. The table has 70,000 to 80,000 clones, 90% seen once. V and J are TRBV11-2 and TRBJ2-7; 9 bases fit TRBD2. Sequencing was performed on unstimulated CD8+ T cells sorted from spleen or lymph node cells, taken before intestinal transplant. The TCR was taken from a human donor who received an intestinal transplant. CDR3 DNA: TGTGCCAGCAGCTTAGCGGCGGCGGGGGGGTTCTACGAGCAGTACTTC. Protein: CASSLAAAGGFYEQYF.